A selection of T cell receptor beta chains follows, all from one sample in a study of cytomegalovirus exposure and HLA in healthy donors. This table comes from immunoSEQ multiplex PCR, and its TCRdb copy is limited to in-frame clones, with some not included. The data show 150,000 or so clones, 60% to 85% seen once. Sequencing was carried out using PBMCs. The receptors shown here come from a woman aged 40-49 years in good health and CMV-seronegative. The CDR3 runs from the conserved cysteine through the conserved F or W. A D gene is named only where the DNA matches it firmly. A row's size may be missing; if present it is once, few, many or a size class.

TRBJ2-5 | NA | NA | TRBV19 | TGTGCCAGTACCAAGGGCGGGTCGGAGACCCAGTACTTC | CASTKGGSETQYF
TRBJ2-1 | TRBD2 | NA | TRBV5-5 | TGTGCCAGCAGCTGGACTTTGGTTGCGGGGGGGCCAAATGAGCAGTTCTTC | CASSWTLVAGGPNEQFF
TRBJ2-3 | TRBD1 | NA | TRBV27 | TGTGCCAGCAGCGACAGGGGCCCAGACGATACGCAGTATTTT | CASSDRGPDDTQYF
TRBJ2-6 | NA | once | TRBV11-3 | TGTGCCAGCAGCTTAGTTGGGGGCCAGGAGTACTCTGGGGCCAACGTCCTGACTTTC | CASSLVGGQEYSGANVLTF
TRBJ2-2 | NA | NA | TRBV9 | TGTGCCAGCAGCGTAGTCACAGGGTTCACCGGGGAGCTGTTTTTT | CASSVVTGFTGELFF
TRBJ1-4 | NA | NA | TRBV6-4 | TGTGCCAGCAGGAGAACAGCAACTAATGAAAAACTGTTTTTT | CASRRTATNEKLFF
TRBJ1-4 | NA | NA | TRBV10-2 | TGCGCCAGCAGGAACAGGAACCTGAATGAAAAACTGTTTTTT | CASRNRNLNEKLFF
TRBJ2-3 | NA | NA | TRBV5-1 | TGCGCCAGCAGCTTCAGGGCCGGGAGCACAGATACGCAGTATTTT | CASSFRAGSTDTQYF
TRBJ2-2 | TRBD1 | NA | TRBV18 | TGTGCCAGCTCACAGAGACAGGGATACACCGGGGAGCTGTTTTTT | CASSQRQGYTGELFF
TRBJ2-1 | TRBD2 | NA | TRBV7-9 | TGTGCCAGCAGCGTCTTAGCGGGAGGTTCGTACAATGAGCAGTTCTTC | CASSVLAGGSYNEQFF
TRBJ1-5 | TRBD1 | NA | TRBV6-1 | TGTGCCAGCAGTGGCCCCGGGACAGTCGTTAATCAGCCCCAGCATTTT | CASSGPGTVVNQPQHF
TRBJ2-7 | NA | NA | TRBV6-5 | TGTGCCAGCAGTTTTACAGGGGGGGACAGCTACGAGCAGTACTTC | CASSFTGGDSYEQYF
TRBJ1-6 | NA | NA | TRBV2 | TGTGCCAGCAGGCCCGAGGGCGGTTCACCCCTCCACTTT | CASRPEGGSPLHF
TRBJ1-1 | NA | NA | TRBV2 | TGTGCCAGCAGTGAAGAGAGATCGAACACTGAAGCTTTCTTT | CASSEERSNTEAFF
TRBJ2-3 | NA | NA | TRBV19 | TGTGCCAGTAGCAGGTACGGAAAGGGCACAGATACGCAGTATTTT | CASSRYGKGTDTQYF
TRBJ2-7 | NA | NA | TRBV11-3 | TGTGCCAGCAGCCCTGGGGATACGGGATACGAGCAGTACTTC | CASSPGDTGYEQYF
TRBJ1-1 | NA | few | TRBV5-1 | TGCGCCAGCAGTTTCATATACCAACGGGTGAACACTGAAGCTTTCTTT | CASSFIYQRVNTEAFF
TRBJ1-5 | NA | NA | TRBV6-1 | TGTGCCAGTCATTTAGGGGGGGTGGGTCAGCCCCAGCATTTT | CASHLGGVGQPQHF
TRBJ1-1 | NA | NA | TRBV4-1 | TGCGCCAGCAGCCAACCCCTACGGGGGGGCCGGGGCACTGAAGCCTTCTTT | CASSQPLRGGRGTEAFF
TRBJ1-3 | NA | NA | TRBV27 | TGTGCCAGCAGTTTTAGGGGTGGAAACACCATATATTTT | CASSFRGGNTIYF
TRBJ1-5 | TRBD1 | NA | TRBV19 | TGTGCCAGTAGGGTGACAGGGGGGTCTAGCAATCAGCCCCAGCATTTT | CASRVTGGSSNQPQHF
TRBJ2-3 | TRBD2 | once | TRBV4-1 | TGCGCCAGCAGCCAACCCCCGGGACTACCTTCAGATACGCAGTATTTT | CASSQPPGLPSDTQYF
TRBJ2-6 | NA | NA | TRBV28 | TGTGCCAGCAACGCAGGGTCTGGGGCCAACGTCCTGACTTTC | CASNAGSGANVLTF
TRBJ1-4 | TRBD1 | NA | TRBV6-5 | TGTGCCAGCAAGACAGGGAATAATGAAAAACTGTTTTTT | CASKTGNNEKLFF
TRBJ1-2 | NA | NA | TRBV6-5 | TGTGCCAGCAGTAAGAGCGCTAACTATGGCTACACCTTC | CASSKSANYGYTF
TRBJ1-2 | NA | NA | TRBV29-1 | TGCAGCGTAGGGAAAGGAAGGGGTTTAGGTGGCTACACCTTC | CSVGKGRGLGGYTF
TRBJ2-3 | NA | NA | TRBV30 | TGTGCCTGGGGCGGCGGCCCTCGGGAAGATACGCAGTATTTT | CAWGGGPREDTQYF
TRBJ1-1 | TRBD1 | NA | TRBV28 | TGTGCCACCTTCCCGGGACAGGGGACCACTGAAGCTTTCTTT | CATFPGQGTTEAFF
TRBJ1-1 | NA | once | TRBV6-4 | TGTGCCAGCAGTGTCAACAGGATGAACACTGAAGCTTTCTTT | CASSVNRMNTEAFF
TRBJ1-5 | NA | NA | TRBV2 | TGTGCCAGCAGTGAAGCGATGGGCGGGGTAGAGCCCCAGCATTTT | CASSEAMGGVEPQHF
TRBJ2-7 | TRBD2 | NA | TRBV10-2 | TGCGCCAGCAGTTCGGGACTAGCGGGACACTCCTACGAGCAGTACTTC | CASSSGLAGHSYEQYF
TRBJ2-5 | TRBD1 | NA | TRBV11-3 | TGTGCCAGCAGCAGGGACAGGGTAGAGACCCAGTACTTC | CASSRDRVETQYF
TRBJ2-2 | NA | NA | TRBV4-1 | TGCGCCAGCAGCCAAGTCTTTAGCTCCCTGGGCACCGGGGAGCTGTTTTTT | CASSQVFSSLGTGELFF
TRBJ2-7 | NA | NA | TRBV18 | TGTGCCAGCTCACGACAGGAGGCTACTTACGAGCAGTACTTC | CASSRQEATYEQYF
TRBJ1-1 | NA | NA | TRBV5-4 | TGTGCCAGCAGCCACAGGGTGGTGAACACTGAAGCTTTCTTT | CASSHRVVNTEAFF
TRBJ2-4 | TRBD1 | NA | TRBV7-2 | TGTGCCAGCAGGCCCCCGGGGACAGGGAAAAACATTCAGTACTTC | CASRPPGTGKNIQYF
TRBJ2-7 | TRBD2 | NA | TRBV6-5 | TGTGCCAGCAGGCGGACTAGCGGGGGGATGTACGAGCAGTACTTC | CASRRTSGGMYEQYF
TRBJ2-1 | TRBD1 | few | TRBV29-1 | TGCAGCGTTGAGGGGGACAGGTCCTACAATGAGCAGTTCTTC | CSVEGDRSYNEQFF
TRBJ1-3 | NA | once | TRBV15 | TGTGCCACCAGCAGAGACCAGGGGACTGGAAACACCATATATTTT | CATSRDQGTGNTIYF
TRBJ2-7 | NA | NA | TRBV4-1 | TGCGCCAGCAGCCAAGAATGGCGGGCGAGCTCCTACGAGCAGTACTTC | CASSQEWRASSYEQYF
TRBJ2-3 | NA | few | TRBV5-1 | TGCGCCAGCAGCTTGAGTCCCCTAGCGCAGAGGGTAGATACGCAGTATTTT | CASSLSPLAQRVDTQYF
TRBJ2-2 | TRBD1 | few | TRBV29-1 | TGCAGCGCGGGACCGGGACAGGGGAACACCGGGGAGCTGTTTTTT | CSAGPGQGNTGELFF
TRBJ1-1 | NA | NA | TRBV5-1 | TGCGCCAGCAGCTTGGAACACGTCAACACTGAAGCTTTCTTT | CASSLEHVNTEAFF
TRBJ1-5 | TRBD1 | NA | TRBV5-6 | TGTGCCAGCAGCTTGGCATCAGGGACAGCAACAGGTCAGCCCCAGCATTTT | CASSLASGTATGQPQHF